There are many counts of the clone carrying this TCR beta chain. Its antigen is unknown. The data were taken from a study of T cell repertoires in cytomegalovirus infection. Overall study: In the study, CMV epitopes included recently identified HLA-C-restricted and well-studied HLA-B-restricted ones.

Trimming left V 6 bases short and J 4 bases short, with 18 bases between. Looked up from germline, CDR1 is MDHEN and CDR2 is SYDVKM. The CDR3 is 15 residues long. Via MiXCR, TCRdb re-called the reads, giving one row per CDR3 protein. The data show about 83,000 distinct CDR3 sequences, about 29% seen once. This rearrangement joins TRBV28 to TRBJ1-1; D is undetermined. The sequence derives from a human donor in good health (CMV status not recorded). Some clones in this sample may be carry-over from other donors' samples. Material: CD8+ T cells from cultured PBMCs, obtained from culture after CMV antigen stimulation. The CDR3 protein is CASRIIGPWGTEAFF. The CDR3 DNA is TGTGCCAGCAGGATTATAGGCCCCTGGGGCACTGAAGCTTTCTTT.